The clone carrying this T cell receptor (beta chain) was detected only once. Germline CDR1 LGHNT, CDR2 FRNRAP. The CDR3 is 16 amino acids. After removal of 5 bases from V and 1 base from J, the junction contained 4 bases not matched to a gene. The record originates from a study of blood T cell repertoires in COVID-19. Study at large: COVID-19 samples, acute and convalescent, were from the United States, Italy and Spain. PBMCs, B-cell-depleted T cells, or T cells were the source of the cDNA or gDNA that made up the material.

Here immunoSEQ multiplex PCR was the method, and the copy in TCRdb shows in-frame clones only, minus some. The table records about 68,000 clones, 75% to 90% of them present only once. This chain uses TRBV12-5 with TRBJ2-4, with TRBD1 matching 11 bases. The sample was peripheral blood. This clonotype was obtained from a man aged 50 or older with acute or convalescent COVID-19. The DNA of the CDR3 is TGTGCTAGTGGTCTCGGGACAGGGGGGGCCAAAAACATTCAGTACTTC. Translating gives CASGLGTGGAKNIQYF.